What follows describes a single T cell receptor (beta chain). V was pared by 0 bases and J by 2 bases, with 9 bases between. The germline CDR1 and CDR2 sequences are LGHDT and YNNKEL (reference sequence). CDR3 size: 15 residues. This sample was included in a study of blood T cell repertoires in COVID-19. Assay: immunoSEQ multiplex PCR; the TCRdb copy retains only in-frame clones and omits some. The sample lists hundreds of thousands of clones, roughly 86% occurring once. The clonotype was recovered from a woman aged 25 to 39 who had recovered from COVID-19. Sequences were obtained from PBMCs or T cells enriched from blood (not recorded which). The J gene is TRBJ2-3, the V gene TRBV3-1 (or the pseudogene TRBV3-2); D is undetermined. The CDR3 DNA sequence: TGTGCCAGCAGCCAAGAAAGGCGGCCCACAGATACGCAGTATTTT. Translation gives CASSQERRPTDTQYF.